The T cell receptor beta chain described here comes from a study of shared clonotypes between healthy human individuals (TCRdb year 2020). For the study in its entirety: The cohort comprised a couple of women and three men aged 18 to 49 years. Blood TCR repertoires of five healthy adults were deeply sequenced to estimate repertoire size and the extent of clonotype sharing between individuals. Different laboratories and diverse techniques were used to prepare libraries and sequence TCR repertoires, to increase sequencing depth and limit assay-specific biases. Between about 0.9 and 9 billion PBMCs per donor were obtained by leukapheresis. Beyond this particular receptor, the publication reports: Pairwise subsampling indicated that sequencing depth was expected to affect the degree of clonotype sharing among donors. The genetic and exposure-history diversity represented was limited by the small number of donors. Sampling was limited to blood, and TCR repertoires in tissue likely differ from TCR repertoires in blood.

Using the deep immunoSEQ assay, multiplex PCR amplified TCR CDR3 regions from genomic DNA. For each cell subset, the extracted genomic DNA was distributed evenly across all wells of several immunoSEQ 96-well plates, and each plate served as one replicate. Each replicate PCR for unsorted PBMC received roughly 300 ng genomic DNA, equal to around 30,000 T cell genomes. Genomic DNA from unsorted PBMC was sequenced over ten immunoSEQ deep assay plates. The purified libraries were quantified using a Qubit 3.0 fluorometer, sized with a Bioanalyzer 2100, and then quantified again using the KAPA Library Quantification kit. Every immunoSEQ 96-well plate was sequenced on a dedicated single-read 150-cycle Illumina NextSeq 550 flow cell. In the paper's pipeline: Because the immunoSEQ output held only junctional sequences and lacked quality scores, the filtering could not match the filtering applied to full-length reads. To assign V/J genes and CDR3, sequences were annotated using PyIR, a Python wrapper for IgBLAST v1.9, with IMGT germline references. Reads were filtered out if the reads had weak V/J assignments (E-value above 1e-6), no CDR3, stop codons, out-of-frame junctions, or ambiguous translated residues. V3J clonotypes were defined as sequences sharing an identical inferred V gene, J gene, and CDR3 amino acid sequence. The percentage overlap between two repertoires was calculated by dividing the number of shared unique clonotypes by the size of the smaller repertoire. Three approaches were used to assess repertoire richness: RTK rarefaction, the Chao1 estimator, and Recon v2.1 estimates of unobserved clonotypes. TCRdb retrieved this table from immuneACCESS and kept in-frame rearrangements only. Not all clones are present; in checked studies, unresolved V genes account for under half, and no reason is known for the remainder. V and J calls and clone size are as listed in that table; D and trimming were resolved from the DNA. A total of more than 450,000 clones appear in this sample, approximately 85% of them only once. The biggest ten clones account for 13% of the sample.

The germline V gene provides CDR1 SGHVS and CDR2 FQNEAQ. The cysteine opens and the phenylalanine closes a CDR3 of 13 amino acids. Here the CDR3 DNA is all that survives: 39 bases in frame from base 1. V has 5 bases trimmed and J has 2 bases trimmed; junction bases matching no gene number 1. Donors were healthy HIV-negative adults with no recently reported acute infections or vaccinations. Only Caucasian adults living in Nashville, Tennessee, USA were represented among the donors. For unsorted samples, around 90 million PBMCs were counted, and genomic DNA was extracted using the QIAamp DNA Blood Mini kit. Blood was obtained by leukapheresis, after which PBMCs were separated by Ficoll-Histopaque density gradient centrifugation and cryopreserved in liquid nitrogen vapor phase. Comment on this clone: There is no known antigen for this receptor. No quality values exist for individual bases; no much larger clone is one base distant.

This clonotype was sampled from a woman in her forties in good health. Some clones in this sample may be carry-over from other donors' samples. The sequenced sample consisted of PBMCs. The rearranged segments are TRBV7-8 and TRBJ2-5; 8 bases in the junction line up with TRBD1. The CDR3 in this case is CASSRDRQETQYF. The nucleotides read TGTGCCAGCAGCCGGGACAGGCAAGAGACCCAGTACTTC.